These 2 T cell receptor beta chains were sequenced from one sample in a study of beta chain features in type 1 diabetes. Expressed TCRB transcripts were sequenced because the isolated RNA had all been reverse transcribed beforehand. The data were produced by immunoSEQ multiplex PCR, yet TCRdb's version contains in-frame clones alone and is incomplete. The repertoire holds roughly 160,000 clones, with roughly 7.1% as singletons. Regarding the study as a whole: TCRB CDR3s were moderately but significantly shorter in Type 1 diabetes patients in all four CD4+ subsets.

No cognate antigen is known for these TCRs. Sequencing was done on a sample of central memory CD4+ T cells from blood. These receptors all stem from a middle-aged woman with type 1 diabetes.

This clone has only a few counts. The rearrangement joins TRBV5-4 to TRBJ2-1; 8 bases align to TRBD1. V trimming: 4 bases; J trimming: 6 bases; junction bases outside the gene matches: 6. CDR3 length: 14 amino acids. CDR1 is SGHNT, CDR2 YYREEE, per germline (reference sequence). The DNA for the CDR3 is TGTGCCAGCAGCCCCGGGACAGGTGTCAATGAGCAGTTCTTC. Its translation is CASSPGTGVNEQFF.

In this sample, this clone turned up a few times. The CDR3 loop is CASIPGGQETQYF. Written as DNA, the CDR3 is TGTGCCAGCATACCCGGGGGCCAAGAGACCCAGTACTTC. The V call is TRBV7-9, the J call TRBJ2-5; D is perhaps TRBD2 (6 bases). V lost 7 bases to trimming and J lost 1 base, with 10 bases between them. This CDR3 has 13 amino acids. The germline CDR1 and CDR2 sequences are SEHNR and FQNEAQ (reference sequence).